This T cell receptor beta chain was profiled in a study of shared clonotypes between healthy human individuals. Study-wide points: Naive CD4 clonotypes were shared across a handful of donors at roughly 5%.

This table comes from immunoSEQ multiplex PCR, and its TCRdb copy is limited to in-frame clones, with some not included. The repertoire holds around 2.5 million clones, with 80% to 95% as singletons. For this clone: The antigen is not known.

The clonotype comes from a man between 18 and 29 years old in good health. Some clones in this sample may be carry-over from other donors' samples. The sequenced sample was naive CD4+ T cells from PBMCs. The subset denotes: CD45RA+ positively selected.

The CDR3 protein is CASSLTQDIDEQYF. CDR3 DNA: TGTGCCAGCAGCTTAACACAGGATATCGACGAGCAGTACTTC. The gene calls are TRBV7-9 and TRBJ2-7, with a tentative D call TRBD1 (5 bases). The CDR3 extends over 14 amino acids. Germline lookup yields CDR1 SEHNR and CDR2 FQNEAQ (reference sequence). The ends were cut back, 2 bases at V and 5 bases at J, with 13 bases in the middle.